A selection of T cell receptor beta chains follows, all from one sample in a study of lymphopenia after photon versus proton radiotherapy. Clones were read by immunoSEQ multiplex PCR, and TCRdb kept only the in-frame ones, dropping some. Seen here are roughly 23,000 clones, 92% observed once, and the top ten hold about a tenth. The input for sequencing was peripheral blood, taken from a patient treated with proton-based radiotherapy. These TCRs come from a woman in her 70s with pancreatic cancer. Some clones in this sample may be carry-over from other donors' samples. CDR3s include the opening cysteine and the closing phenylalanine or tryptophan. The D gene is left open where the match is weak. Rows may omit the clone size; those that give it use once, few, many or a size class.

length,D,V,J,size,CDR3,DNA
14,.,TRBV28,TRBJ2-1,.,CASSLAGQGDEQFF,TGTGCCAGCAGTTTGGCAGGGCAGGGTGATGAGCAGTTCTTC
14,.,TRBV7-9,TRBJ1-4,.,CASSAGTTNEKLFF,TGTGCCAGCAGCGCCGGGACAACTAATGAAAAACTGTTTTTT
15,.,TRBV7-9,TRBJ1-6,.,CASSFQGRTRSPLHF,TGTGCCAGCAGCTTTCAGGGCAGAACACGGTCACCCCTCCACTTT
14,.,TRBV9,TRBJ1-1,few,CASSVTGLNTEAFF,TGTGCCAGCAGCGTAACAGGGTTGAACACTGAAGCTTTCTTT
15,TRBD2,TRBV5-1,TRBJ2-3,once,CASSSGLASTDTQYF,TGCGCCAGCAGCTCGGGACTAGCTAGCACAGATACGCAGTATTTT
14,.,TRBV6-1,TRBJ1-6,.,CASSIGPVFSPLHF,TGTGCCAGCAGTATAGGTCCCGTCTTTTCACCCCTCCACTTT
16,.,TRBV7-8,TRBJ2-2,.,CASKSLAPGGAGELFF,TGTGCCAGCAAAAGTTTAGCGCCCGGAGGAGCCGGGGAGCTGTTTTTT
19,TRBD2,TRBV27,TRBJ2-1,.,CASSLSPGLAQRSYNEQFF,TGTGCCAGCAGTTTATCGCCGGGACTAGCGCAGCGGTCCTACAATGAGCAGTTCTTC
15,TRBD2,TRBV19,TRBJ2-3,.,CASSIATSGLNTQYF,TGTGCCAGTAGTATAGCGACTAGCGGACTTAATACGCAGTATTTT
14,.,TRBV28,TRBJ1-5,once,CASSRRGNDQPQHF,TGTGCCAGCAGTAGGAGGGGGAATGATCAGCCCCAGCATTTT
13,.,TRBV7-7,TRBJ2-1,.,CASSLENHNEQFF,TGTGCTAGCAGCTTGGAGAATCACAATGAGCAGTTCTTC
13,.,TRBV18,TRBJ1-1,once,CASSPIRGTEAFF,TGTGCCAGCTCACCGATTAGGGGAACTGAAGCTTTCTTT
13,.,TRBV7-9,TRBJ1-5,.,CASSLEGGQPQHF,TGTGCCAGCAGCTTAGAGGGGGGTCAGCCCCAGCATTTT
17,TRBD2,TRBV4-1,TRBJ2-2,once,CASSQAVAGVITGELFF,TGCGCCAGCAGCCAAGCTGTAGCGGGAGTTATTACCGGGGAGCTGTTTTTT
14,.,TRBV25-1,TRBJ2-5,.,CASSDLTAQETQYF,TGTGCCAGCAGTGACTTGACAGCGCAAGAGACCCAGTACTTC
12,TRBD1,TRBV29-1,TRBJ1-2,once,CSGGDRGYGYTF,TGCAGCGGGGGGGACAGAGGGTATGGCTACACCTTC
14,.,TRBV4-1,TRBJ2-7,.,CASSQVSTSYEQYF,TGCGCCAGCAGCCAAGTATCTACCTCCTACGAGCAGTACTTC
14,.,TRBV9,TRBJ2-7,.,CASSVNDGPYEQYF,TGTGCCAGCAGCGTGAATGACGGACCCTACGAGCAGTACTTC
15,.,TRBV7-9,TRBJ2-5,.,CASSPMAGPQETQYF,TGTGCCAGCAGCCCTATGGCAGGGCCCCAAGAGACCCAGTACTTC
11,TRBD1,TRBV10-2,TRBJ2-7,.,CASSTGQGQYF,TGCGCCAGCAGTACCGGACAGGGGCAGTACTTC
12,.,TRBV7-9,TRBJ2-7,once,CASSQAPYEQYF,TGTGCCAGCAGTCAGGCACCCTACGAGCAGTACTTC
14,TRBD1,TRBV2,TRBJ2-3,.,CASSGVGGTGSQYF,TGTGCCAGCAGTGGGGTCGGCGGGACAGGGTCGCAGTATTTT
15,.,TRBV5-1,TRBJ2-2,.,CASSLGTADTGELFF,TGCGCCAGCAGCTTGGGGACGGCGGACACCGGGGAGCTGTTTTTT
16,.,TRBV11-3,TRBJ2-1,.,CASSSRDVSSYNEQFF,TGTGCCAGCAGCTCAAGGGACGTCAGCTCCTACAATGAGCAGTTCTTC
17,TRBD1,TRBV5-1,TRBJ1-2,few,CASSLAGLMEAGGGYTF,TGCGCCAGCAGCTTGGCCGGGCTAATGGAGGCAGGGGGCGGCTACACCTTC
14,.,TRBV7-9,TRBJ2-1,few,CASSLAGDHNEQFF,TGTGCCAGCAGCTTAGCTGGGGACCACAATGAGCAGTTCTTC
10,.,TRBV10-3,TRBJ1-5,.,CAITGQPQHF,TGTGCCATTACAGGACAGCCCCAGCATTTT
14,.,TRBV28,TRBJ1-1,.,CASGLWGRDTEAFF,TGTGCCAGCGGCCTATGGGGGCGCGACACTGAAGCTTTCTTT
16,TRBD2,TRBV4-2,TRBJ2-1,.,CASSQDLASGSNEQFF,TGTGCCAGCAGCCAAGATTTGGCTAGCGGGAGCAATGAGCAGTTCTTC
16,TRBD1,TRBV7-2,TRBJ2-5,.,CASSSRRQGKSETQYF,TGTGCCAGCAGCTCCCGCAGACAGGGGAAATCGGAGACCCAGTACTTC
16,TRBD2,TRBV18,TRBJ2-3,.,CASSPRLAGGTDTQYF,TGTGCCAGCTCCCCTAGACTAGCGGGAGGCACAGATACGCAGTATTTT
15,TRBD2,TRBV4-1,TRBJ2-7,once,CASSQGLAEPYEQYF,TGCGCCAGCAGCCAAGGACTAGCGGAGCCCTACGAGCAGTACTTC
14,.,TRBV19,TRBJ1-5,.,CASSMGRGGQPQHF,TGTGCCAGTAGTATGGGCAGGGGAGGACAGCCCCAGCATTTT
15,TRBD2,TRBV11-3,TRBJ2-5,.,CASGLAGILQETQYF,TGTGCCAGCGGGCTAGCGGGGATACTCCAAGAGACCCAGTACTTC
14,.,TRBV27,TRBJ1-6,.,CASRSERVNSPLHF,TGTGCCAGCAGGTCGGAACGGGTGAATTCACCCCTCCACTTT
16,.,TRBV7-3,TRBJ2-1,.,CASSFGAGNPYNEQFF,TGTGCCAGCAGCTTTGGTGCCGGGAACCCCTACAATGAGCAGTTCTTC